This T cell receptor beta chain was identified during a study of T-cell memory formation after mild COVID-19. This clonotype has more than one count but fewer than ten. From the 5' RACE reads, TCRdb called clonotypes with MiXCR, one entry per CDR3 protein. This sample has roughly 400,000 distinct CDR3 sequences, with around 24% found just once. Trimming cost V 1 base and J 11 bases; bases outside gene matches: 13. Per the germline V gene, CDR1 is LNHNV and CDR2 is YYDKDF (reference sequence). The CDR3 loop spans 16 amino acids. The chain recombines TRBV15 with TRBJ1-5; 8 bases line up with TRBD1. The material sequenced was PBMCs or a T cell subset sorted from them (not recorded which). This TCR was sampled from an adult woman who had mild COVID-19 (a few samples of this study predate the infection). Cell type and time point are not known. CDR3 DNA sequence: TGTGCCACCAGCAGAGGCGGGACAGGAGCAATCAGTACCCAGCATTTT. It codes for CATSRGGTGAISTQHF.